This passage covers 23 T cell receptor beta chains from one sample sequenced in a study of blood T cell repertoires in COVID-19. The assay was immunoSEQ multiplex PCR, and TCRdb's table has in-frame clones only and misses some. Among approximately 68,000 clones listed, approximately 79% were seen once. Sequencing used peripheral blood. The receptors originated from a woman aged 50 to 60 with acute or convalescent COVID-19.

The chain joins TRBV2 to TRBJ1-1, with a tentative D call TRBD1 (6 bases). The CDR3 loop spans 17 amino acids. V lost 6 bases and J lost 0, with 20 bases in between. Per the germline V gene, CDR1 is SNHLY and CDR2 is FYNNEI. CDR3 bases: TGTGCCAGCAGGGGACGCACGGGACAAACAATGAACACTGAAGCTTTCTTT. The encoded protein is CASRGRTGQTMNTEAFF.

The chain employs TRBV6-1 and TRBJ1-1; 11 bases agree with TRBD1. The V segment lost 4 bases and the J segment 4 bases; nucleotides outside the gene matches: 8. Germline V gene sequence: CDR1 MNHNS, CDR2 SASEGT. The CDR3 totals 16 residues. CDR3 protein: CASSGFPGTGGTEAFF. The CDR3 region has the DNA TGTGCCAGCAGTGGATTTCCCGGGACAGGGGGCACTGAAGCTTTCTTT.

The chain employs TRBV7-6 and TRBJ2-3; the match to TRBD2 covers 12 bases. The CDR3 extends over 16 amino acids. Trimming cost V 5 bases and J 2 bases; bases outside gene matches: 5. CDR1 is SGHVS, CDR2 FNYEAQ, per germline. This chain's CDR3 is CASSPLAGGPTDTQYF. CDR3 bases: TGTGCCAGCAGCCCACTAGCGGGGGGACCCACAGATACGCAGTATTTT.

DNA for the CDR3: TGCAGCGTTCGGGGGCAGGGGGCGAACAATGAGCAGTTCTTC. This gives the protein CSVRGQGANNEQFF. This rearrangement joins TRBV29-1 to TRBJ2-1, with 8 bases lining up with TRBD1. Germline CDR1 reads SQVTM; CDR2 reads ANQGSEA. J gave up 5 bases and V 5 bases, and 8 bases lay outside the gene matches. This CDR3 is built from 14 residues.

This clone has just a few counts. The V gene is TRBV3-1 (or the pseudogene TRBV3-2), the J gene TRBJ1-5, with a tentative D call TRBD1 (6 bases). Trimming pared 2 bases from V and 4 bases from J, leaving 9 bases between. The CDR3 loop spans 14 amino acids. Germline CDR1 is LGHDT and CDR2 is YNNKEL (reference sequence). The CDR3 region is CASSQTGQNQPQHF. CDR3 sequence (DNA): TGTGCCAGCAGCCAAACAGGGCAGAATCAGCCCCAGCATTTT.

The rearrangement uses TRBV9 and TRBJ2-1; 9 bases map to TRBD1. In germline, CDR1 is SGDLS, CDR2 YYNGEE. V lost 0 bases and J lost 4; bases outside the gene matches: 11. The CDR3 extends over 18 amino acids. Here the CDR3 reads CASSVEGQGLLYYNEQFF. Written as DNA, the CDR3 is TGTGCCAGCAGCGTAGAGGGACAGGGCCTTCTGTATTACAATGAGCAGTTCTTC.

This rearrangement joins TRBV6-6 to TRBJ1-1; perhaps TRBD1 as D (6 bases). The CDR3 covers 12 residues. The ends were cut back, 6 bases at V and 11 bases at J, with 16 bases in the middle. Germline V gene sequence: CDR1 MNHNY, CDR2 SVGAGI (reference sequence). CDR3 bases: TGTGCCAGCAGGTCACAGGGCGGTCGGGCTTTCTTT. Its translation: CASRSQGGRAFF.

The chain employs TRBV6-6 and TRBJ1-6; TRBD1 is a possible D gene (5 bases). The V gene lost 0 bases and the J gene lost 9 bases, with 9 bases spanning the gap. The CDR3 loop spans 14 amino acids. Looked up from germline, CDR1 is MNHNY and CDR2 is SVGAGI (reference sequence). The CDR3 loop is CASSYSQGGSPLHF. The CDR3 region has the DNA TGTGCCAGCAGTTACTCGCAGGGAGGTTCACCCCTCCACTTT.

This chain connects TRBV19 to TRBJ1-2, with 8 positions matching TRBD1. Per germline, CDR1 LNHDA and CDR2 SQIVND (reference sequence). The CDR3 length is 15 residues. J gave up 4 bases and V 7 bases, and 11 bases lay outside the gene matches. The CDR3 nucleotides read TGTGCCAGTAAATCGACAGGGGATAAGGTCTATGGCTACACCTTC. Translated, it gives CASKSTGDKVYGYTF.

This clone was seen once. This chain links TRBV7-8 with TRBJ2-1; tentatively, D is TRBD2 (5 bases). The germline V gene encodes CDR1 SGHVS and CDR2 FQNEAQ. V lost 1 base to trimming and J lost 3 bases, with 10 bases between them. The CDR3 runs to 15 residues. In DNA form, the CDR3 reads TGTGCCAGCAGCTTAGTGGGAGCAGGCTACAATGAGCAGTTCTTC. Protein: CASSLVGAGYNEQFF.

This rearrangement joins TRBV12-3 or TRBV12-4 to TRBJ1-1; TRBD1 might be the D (5 bases). This CDR3 has 12 residues. V was shortened by 7 bases and J by 5 bases, with 11 bases between the two germline ends. CDR3 nucleotides: TGTGCCAGCATCCTGGGGGGGACTGAAGCTTTCTTT. It yields the protein CASILGGTEAFF.

This chain uses TRBV30 with TRBJ2-5; 9 bases match TRBD2. Trimming took 4 bases from V and 4 from J; bases not matched to a gene: 13. The CDR3 spans 16 residues. Germline-derived CDR1 and CDR2 are GTSNPN and SVGIG (reference sequence). The CDR3 loop reads CAWTVAGVVGGETQYF. The CDR3 DNA sequence: TGTGCCTGGACAGTAGCGGGAGTGGTGGGAGGAGAGACCCAGTACTTC.

This clone was counted only a few times. This chain connects TRBV5-1 to TRBJ2-2; 10 positions agree with TRBD2. The CDR3 is 18 amino acids. Per the germline V gene, CDR1 is SGHRS and CDR2 is YFSETQ. The V and J ends lost 2 bases and 1 base, in that order; junction bases with no gene match: 8. The CDR3 coding sequence is TGCGCCAGCAGCTTTGCTAGCGGGAGATCGTGGAACACCGGGGAGCTGTTTTTT. Its protein product is CASSFASGRSWNTGELFF.

The chain couples TRBV27 to TRBJ1-2, with TRBD1 matching 9 bases. Germline V CDR1 and CDR2: MNHEY, SMNVEV (reference sequence). This CDR3 comprises 15 residues. With 5 bases clipped from V and 4 bases from J, the junction kept 8 bases outside the gene matches. The CDR3, as DNA: TGTGCCAGCAGTGGCACGACAGGGGGTAGCTATGGCTACACCTTC. This gives the protein CASSGTTGGSYGYTF.

The chain carries TRBV15 and TRBJ2-7, with 7 bases matching TRBD1. Trimming took 5 bases from V and 2 from J; bases not matched to a gene: 6. This CDR3 is built from 14 residues. The germline CDR1 and CDR2 sequences are LNHNV and YYDKDF (reference sequence). Here the CDR3 reads CATSRQGPPYEQYF. In nucleotides, the CDR3 is TGTGCCACCAGCCGACAGGGACCCCCCTACGAGCAGTACTTC.

The rearrangement uses TRBV2 and TRBJ1-1, with 10 bases aligning to TRBD1. The CDR3 runs 16 residues. V lost 2 bases and J lost 5; bases outside the gene matches: 8. CDR1 and CDR2 from the germline V gene are SNHLY and FYNNEI. CDR3 sequence (DNA): TGTGCCAGCAGTGAAAGGGACAGGGGCGTGTTGACTGAAGCTTTCTTT. Residues: CASSERDRGVLTEAFF.

The V and J genes are TRBV28 and TRBJ2-1, with 8 bases aligning to TRBD2. The ends lost 6 bases at V and 0 bases at J; junction bases unmatched: 7. Germline CDR1 reads MDHEN; CDR2 reads SYDVKM. The CDR3 runs to 16 residues. CDR3 protein: CASRIGGGSSYNEQFF. Written as DNA, the CDR3 is TGTGCCAGCAGAATAGGCGGGGGGAGCTCCTACAATGAGCAGTTCTTC.

This chain links TRBV5-1 with TRBJ2-1; 9 nucleotides line up with TRBD1. J lost 8 bases, V lost 3 bases, and 6 bases had no gene match. Germline CDR1 is SGHRS and CDR2 is YFSETQ. The CDR3 is made up of 14 amino acids. In nucleotides, the CDR3 is TGCGCCAGCAGCTCAACAGGGGGCATGTATGAGCAGTTCTTC. This gives the protein CASSSTGGMYEQFF.

V is TRBV30 and J is TRBJ1-5; D is perhaps TRBD1 (6 bases). The CDR3 covers 13 residues. The V gene lost 2 bases and the J gene lost 6 bases, with 11 bases spanning the gap. Germline CDR1 and CDR2: GTSNPN and SVGIG (reference sequence). CDR3 sequence reads: CAWSLGAGQPQHF. CDR3 DNA sequence: TGTGCCTGGAGTTTGGGGGCAGGTCAGCCCCAGCATTTT.

This chain connects TRBV7-2 to TRBJ2-2; the match to TRBD1 covers 8 bases. The CDR3 has 18 amino acids. CDR1 is SGHTA, CDR2 FQGNSA, per germline. Germline trimming cut 6 bases from V and 5 bases from J; bases unmatched to any gene: 17. The CDR3 region has the DNA TGTGCCAGCAGGGACCTAGGGCAGGGGGCTTATTGGACCGGGGAGCTGTTTTTT. Translation: CASRDLGQGAYWTGELFF.

The rearrangement uses TRBV6-2 or TRBV6-3 and TRBJ2-1; D not certain. This CDR3 spans 14 amino acids. The V and J ends lost 2 bases and 4 bases respectively, with 9 bases between them. Germline V gene lookup returns CDR1 MNHEY and CDR2 SVGEGT. DNA for the CDR3: TGTGCCAGCAGTTACGGCCTCGTGTACAATGAGCAGTTCTTC. It is translated as CASSYGLVYNEQFF.

This chain connects TRBV11-2 to TRBJ1-1; D is undetermined. This CDR3 has 18 amino acids. V was pared by 3 bases and J by 3 bases, with 23 bases between. Germline V gene lookup returns CDR1 SGHAT and CDR2 FQNNGV. CDR3 sequence (DNA): TGTGCCAGCAGCTTGCGTCTTCGGGGTGTTAGTAGCTACACTGAAGCTTTCTTT. This gives the protein CASSLRLRGVSSYTEAFF.

V usage is TRBV3-1 (or the pseudogene TRBV3-2) and J usage is TRBJ1-1; 7 nucleotides match TRBD1. The CDR3 has 15 residues. Trimming took 3 bases from V and 4 from J; bases not matched to a gene: 8. Looked up from germline, CDR1 is LGHDT and CDR2 is YNNKEL (reference sequence). The CDR3 loop reads CASSQFGQVGTEAFF. The CDR3 nucleotides are TGTGCCAGCAGCCAGTTCGGACAGGTGGGCACTGAAGCTTTCTTT.